This T cell receptor (beta chain) was captured in a study of CD8+ T cells in alopecia areata. Whole-study context: Tofacitinib therapy lasting 6 to 18 months was followed by 6 months off drug.

Treatment described: oral pan-JAK inhibitor, 5-10 mg twice daily. Samples from alopecia areata patients were lesional scalp punch biopsies and peripheral blood. In each case, RNA was isolated and then reverse transcribed into cDNA as the sequencing template. Method: immunoSEQ multiplex PCR; TCRdb's copy keeps in-frame clones and lacks some. The table includes some 120,000 clones, under 65% detected once. Germline values: CDR1 LNHNV, CDR2 YYDKDF (reference sequence). Trimming took off 0 bases at V and 1 base at J, with 6 bases between the two ends. This CDR3 comprises 14 residues. Only one count was recorded for this clone.

The genes are TRBV15 and TRBJ2-5; D is unresolved. The TCR sequence derives from a human donor with alopecia areata. The sequences come from CD4+ T cells sorted from blood, collected at week 4, from a patient treated with tofacitinib. The CDR3 DNA reads as TGTGCCACCAGCAGAGAACCGTCCCAAGAGACCCAGTACTTC. Its protein product is CATSREPSQETQYF. The entire variable domain, with the rest obtained from reference TRBV15 and TRBJ2-5, is as follows: DAMVIQNPRYQVTQFGKPVTLSCSQTLNHNVMYWYQQKSSQAPKLLFHYYDKDFNNEADTPDNFQSRRPNTSFCFLDIRSPGLGDTAMYLCATSREPSQETQYFGPGTRLLVL.